One sample yielded the 16 T cell receptor beta chains listed below, sequenced in a study of CD8+ T cells in alopecia areata. Markers used for sorting pooled cutaneous lymph node cells were CD4, CD8alpha, NKG2D, NKG2ACE and others. cDNA reverse transcribed from extracted RNA served as the sequencing template. Profiled with immunoSEQ multiplex PCR; TCRdb holds only in-frame clones, not every one. The counts give around 290,000 clones, none of them seen only once; roughly 1.2% is held by the top ten. Sequenced input: CD4+ T cells sorted from a lymph node. These receptors all come from a C3H/HeJ mouse with alopecia areata. For this mouse line, the MHC haplotype is H2-k.

On this clone itself: Gene and germline names: mouse. With the read ending 4 residues before the CDR3 end, the germline J gene is used to fill in that end. The chain couples TRBV3 to TRBJ2-5, with 11 bases matching TRBD1. Germline V lookup: CDR1 SNHLY, CDR2 FYNGKV (reference sequence). The CDR3 spans 16 residues. The CDR3 region is CASSPPGQGGPDTQYF. CDR3 DNA, as far as it was read: TGTGCCAGCAGCCCTCCGGGACAGGGGGGGCCAGAC. Filled out from reference TRBV3 and TRBJ2-5, the complete variable domain reads GPKVLQIPSHQIIDMGQMVTLNCDPVSNHLYFYWYKQILGQQMEFLVNFYNGKVMEKSKLFKDQFSVERPDGSYFTLKIQPTALEDSAVYFCASSPPGQGGPDTQYFGPGTRLLVL.

About this clone: Genes and germline come from the mouse. Read data end 4 residues before the CDR3 end; the end is taken from the germline J gene. V usage is TRBV5 and J usage is TRBJ2-3; 9 bases map to TRBD2. The CDR3 contains 16 residues. Germline V gives CDR1 LGHNA, CDR2 YNLKQL (reference sequence). The V gene end was trimmed by 0 bases and the J gene end by 4 bases; junction bases not matched to a gene: 5. Partial CDR3 DNA: TGTGCCAGCAGCCAAGATACACTGGGGGGATCAGAA. Amino acid sequence: CASSQDTLGGSE. The full-length CDR3 reads as CASSQDTLGGSETLYF.

Comment on this clone: Gene names denote mouse genes. CDR3 sequence reads: CASGDAPGGDAEQFF. The part of the CDR3 DNA that was read is TGTGCCAGCGGTGATGCTCCTGGGGGGGATGCT. The chain couples TRBV13-2 to TRBJ2-1; TRBD2 aligns across 9 bases. The sequence runs out 4 residues before the end of the CDR3; the remainder is reconstructed from the germline J gene. The CDR3 totals 15 residues. CDR1 and CDR2 from the germline V gene are NNHNN and SYGAGS (reference sequence). V lost 0 bases to trimming and J lost 5 bases; unmatched junction nucleotides: 3.

As to this clone: The listed genes are named as in mouse. The read ends 4 residues shy of where the CDR3 ends; the end is completed using the germline J gene. V usage is TRBV13-2 and J usage is TRBJ2-7, with 8 bases lining up with TRBD1. Germline lookup yields CDR1 NNHNN and CDR2 SYGAGS (reference sequence). There are 12 residues in the CDR3. The sequenced part of the CDR3 DNA is TGTGCCAGCGGCTCAGGGGGCGAT. Amino acid sequence: CASGSGGD. The full CDR3 protein is CASGSGGDEQYF.

This clone came up a few times. Germline and genes here are mouse. With the read ending 4 residues before the CDR3 end, the germline J gene is used to fill in that end. The chain links TRBV13-1 to TRBJ2-7; 9 bases fit TRBD1. Germline values: CDR1 NSHNY, CDR2 SYGAGN. The CDR3 extends over 13 amino acids. Partial CDR3 DNA: TGTGCCAGCAGTCTAGGGACAGGGAAT. Amino acid sequence: CASSLGTGN. The whole CDR3 sequence reads CASSLGTGNEQYF.

With regard to this clone: Gene names and germline match the mouse. The CDR3 extends 4 residues past the end of the read, so its final part is completed from the germline J gene. Additional DNA sequences in this sample encode the identical CDR3. The gene calls are TRBV5 and TRBJ2-4; D may be TRBD1 (5 bases). Germline CDR1 is LGHNA and CDR2 is YNLKQL (reference sequence). The CDR3 has 14 residues. Trimming shortened V by 0 bases and J by 1 base, and 5 bases separated the two germline ends. Incomplete CDR3 DNA: TGTGCCAGCAGCCAAGACAGGGGTCAAAAC. It encodes CASSQDRGQN. The CDR3, in full, reads CASSQDRGQNTLYF.

This clone was observed a few times. Here the gene names and germline are mouse. Read data end 4 residues before the CDR3 end; the end is taken from the germline J gene. The chain employs TRBV1 and TRBJ2-5; 11 bases align to TRBD2. Germline V CDR1 and CDR2: NSQYPW, LRSPGD (reference sequence). CDR3 length: 14 amino acids. The sequenced CDR3 bases are TGCACCTGCAGTCCCGGGACTGGGGGCGAC. Its protein is CTCSPGTGGD. The entire CDR3 protein reads CTCSPGTGGDTQYF.

This clone has only a few counts. Gene and germline names: mouse. The read gets to within 4 residues of the CDR3 end, and the germline J gene fills in the rest. This rearrangement joins TRBV13-3 to TRBJ2-5; 12 bases match TRBD2. This CDR3 has 17 residues. CDR1 NNHDY and CDR2 SYVADS come from the germline V gene. V dropped 5 bases and J dropped 0; count of bases not matched to a gene: 7. The CDR3 loop reads CASSPGTGGPNQDTQYF. The sequenced part of the CDR3 DNA is TGTGCCAGCAGCCCCGGGACTGGGGGGCCTAACCAAGAC.

Points on this clone: Mouse gene names and germline throughout. The read ends 4 residues before the CDR3 terminus; that terminus is restored from the germline J gene. The rearrangement uses TRBV13-1 and TRBJ2-4, with 9 bases fitting TRBD1. The CDR3 sequence is 15 residues long. The V gene's germline CDR1 is NSHNY and CDR2 SYGAGN. Germline trimming cut 3 bases from V and 0 bases from J; bases unmatched to any gene: 2. CDR3 sequence reads: CASSGQGGSQNTLYF. The CDR3 DNA, read in part, is TGTGCCAGCAGTGGACAGGGGGGAAGTCAAAAC.

To note about this clone: The genes are named according to mouse. The read gets to within 4 residues of the CDR3 end, and the germline J gene fills in the rest. This sequence joins TRBV13-1 and TRBJ2-2; no clear D gene. Germline V gene sequence: CDR1 NSHNY, CDR2 SYGAGN. The V and J ends lost 1 base and 0 bases respectively, with 4 bases between them. There are 14 residues in the CDR3. The CDR3 sequence: CASSDTTNTGQLYF. The CDR3 DNA, read in part, is TGTGCCAGCAGTGATACAACAAACACCGGG.

This clone was seen a handful of times. Each gene name is a mouse one. Read data end 4 residues before the CDR3 end; the end is taken from the germline J gene. V usage is TRBV13-2 and J usage is TRBJ2-7; no clear D gene. This CDR3 has 13 residues. The ends were cut back, 1 base at V and 2 bases at J, with 7 bases in the middle. Germline CDR1 is NNHNN and CDR2 is SYGAGS (reference sequence). This chain's CDR3 is CASGDSGPYEQYF. The sequenced part of the CDR3 DNA is TGTGCCAGCGGTGATTCAGGTCCCTAT.

This clone has a handful of counts. The gene names given are mouse names. The CDR3 end is not reached by the read, which stops 4 residues before it; the germline J gene fills it in. The chain joins TRBV1 to TRBJ1-1, with D hard to call. V was clipped by 1 base and J by 3 bases, with 9 bases between them. The CDR3 is 14 residues long. Looked up from germline, CDR1 is NSQYPW and CDR2 is LRSPGD (reference sequence). The CDR3 bases that were read are TGCACCTGCAGTGCAGGGGTAAGGGACACA. It encodes CTCSAGVRDT. The entire CDR3 protein is CTCSAGVRDTEVFF.

On this clone itself: These gene names are mouse names. Coverage ceases 4 residues before the CDR3 finishes, and the germline J gene fills in the end. The rearrangement uses TRBV31 and TRBJ1-2; TRBD1 agrees at 9 bases. V dropped 1 base and J dropped 0; count of bases not matched to a gene: 3. The CDR3 runs to 15 residues. Germline CDR1 is GKSSPN and CDR2 is SITVG. The CDR3: CAWSPRTGANSDYTF. The CDR3 DNA, read in part, is TGTGCCTGGAGTCCACGGACAGGGGCAAACTCC.

Turning to this clone: Mouse names are used for the genes. The read terminates 4 residues before the CDR3 end, so the remaining end is supplied by the germline J gene. The sample contains more than one DNA sequence encoding this CDR3. V usage is TRBV13-1 and J usage is TRBJ2-5, with D unclear. The germline V gene encodes CDR1 NSHNY and CDR2 SYGAGN. The CDR3 is 12 amino acids. CDR3 DNA, as far as it was read: TGTGCCAGCAGTGATGCAGGTGAC. Translation gives CASSDAGD. The CDR3 reads in full as CASSDAGDTQYF.

This clone came up a few times. Gene names are the mouse ones. The read is 4 residues too short to cover the CDR3 end, so that end is filled in from the germline J gene. The same CDR3 arises from other DNA sequences in this sample as well. The chain combines TRBV5 with TRBJ2-4; D ambiguous. Germline CDR1 LGHNA, CDR2 YNLKQL (reference sequence). Trimming pared 0 bases from V and 0 bases from J, leaving 4 bases between. This CDR3 has 14 residues. The CDR3 loop is CASSQDRSQNTLYF. CDR3 bases read: TGTGCCAGCAGCCAAGACAGAAGTCAAAAC.

This clone was observed a handful of times. The genes are named according to mouse. Sequencing ends 4 residues short of the CDR3 end; the germline J gene provides the rest. This chain uses TRBV13-1 with TRBJ2-1, with D maybe TRBD2 (7 bases). CDR3 length: 16 amino acids. V lost 4 bases to trimming and J lost 3 bases, with 17 bases between them. CDR1 is NSHNY and CDR2 is SYGAGN in the germline V gene. The CDR3 reads CASSFGGGLLYAEQFF. The part of the CDR3 DNA that was read is TGTGCCAGCAGTTTCGGTGGGGGGCTCCTCTATGCT.